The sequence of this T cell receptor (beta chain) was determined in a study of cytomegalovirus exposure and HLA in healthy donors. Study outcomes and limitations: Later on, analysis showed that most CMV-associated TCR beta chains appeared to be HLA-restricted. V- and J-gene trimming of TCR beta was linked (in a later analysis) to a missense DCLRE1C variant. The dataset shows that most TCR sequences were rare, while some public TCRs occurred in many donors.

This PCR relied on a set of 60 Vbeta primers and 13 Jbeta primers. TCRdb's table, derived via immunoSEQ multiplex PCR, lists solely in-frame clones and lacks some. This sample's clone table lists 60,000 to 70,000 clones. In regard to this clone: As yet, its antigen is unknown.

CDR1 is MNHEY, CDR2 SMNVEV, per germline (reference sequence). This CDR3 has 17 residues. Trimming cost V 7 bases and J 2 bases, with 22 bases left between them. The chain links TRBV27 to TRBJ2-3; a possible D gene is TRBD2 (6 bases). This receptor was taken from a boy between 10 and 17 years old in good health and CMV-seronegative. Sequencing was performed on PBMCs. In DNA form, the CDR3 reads TGTGCCAGCAACCGCTGGACTAACCAGGCCCACACAGATACGCAGTATTTT. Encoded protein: CASNRWTNQAHTDTQYF.